This T cell receptor beta chain is from a study of blood T cells in healthy people across ages. Deletions cut 5 bases from V and 1 base from J, with 18 bases between. CDR1 and CDR2 from the germline V gene are SGHVS and FNYEAQ. There are 16 residues in the CDR3. Combining a sample-barcoded 5' primer with a J-beta primer mix, a second PCR ran for roughly 6 to 11 cycles. TCRdb processed the 5' RACE reads anew with MiXCR; each CDR3 protein has one entry. The sample holds about 930,000 distinct CDR3 sequences; just under 30% are singletons and the top ten take roughly a tenth. Isolation recovered at least 6.5 million PBMCs from every sample. This clonotype was found many times. Its antigen remains unknown. Study-level findings and limits: Measured against age, TCR beta diversity per million T cells decreased in a roughly linear manner.

In addition, the sample was reused for a study of T cells of mothers and their children. Turning to that study: At roughly 1.6 ug per 15 ul, all of the extracted RNA went into cDNA synthesis.

Material for sequencing was blood. This TCR was sampled from a woman aged 40 to 55 in good health. The chain uses TRBV7-6 and TRBJ2-7, with D tentatively TRBD2 (6 bases). The CDR3: CASSTLTGLRSYEQYF. The CDR3 nucleotides read TGTGCCAGCAGCACCTTAACGGGACTTCGTTCCTACGAGCAGTACTTC. The variable domain in full, with the rest retrieved from reference TRBV7-6 and TRBJ2-7, is GAGVSQSPRYKVTKRGQDVALRCDPISGHVSLYWYRQALGQGPEFLTYFNYEAQQDKSGLPNDRFSAERPEGSISTLTIQRTEQRDSAMYRCASSTLTGLRSYEQYFGPGTRLTVT.